This TCR beta chain was found in a study of T cell responses to AZD1222 COVID-19 vaccine. General observations from the study: Just a handful of people given AZD1222 tested seropositive at baseline. Regions 160-218 and 743-854 dominated among vaccine-associated CD4 TCRs spanning spike.

This clone was observed a handful of times. Its antigen is unknown. V was pared by 0 bases and J by 3 bases, with 4 bases of the junction left unmatched. Germline CDR1 reads SGDLS; CDR2 reads YYNGEE. This CDR3 spans 16 amino acids. Libraries were prepared by immunoSEQ multiplex PCR; TCRdb keeps only in-frame clonotypes and omits some of them. The sample carries some 130,000 clones, around nine tenths recorded once. The chain employs TRBV9 and TRBJ2-3; 10 nucleotides agree with TRBD2. Sequencing used peripheral blood, obtained on day 0 of AZD1222 vaccination. This receptor was identified in an adult in good health. CDR3 DNA sequence: TGTGCCAGCAGCGTAGAGGGTAGCGGGAGGACAGATACGCAGTATTTT. The encoded protein is CASSVEGSGRTDTQYF.